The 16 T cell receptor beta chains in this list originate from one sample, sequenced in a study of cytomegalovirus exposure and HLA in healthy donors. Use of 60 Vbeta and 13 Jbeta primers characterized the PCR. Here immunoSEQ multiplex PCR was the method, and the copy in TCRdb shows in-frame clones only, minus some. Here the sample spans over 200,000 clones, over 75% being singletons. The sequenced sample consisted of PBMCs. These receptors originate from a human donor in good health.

The CDR3 loop reads CASSPQRASYEQYF. The DNA for the CDR3 is TGTGCCAGCAGCCCTCAGCGGGCCTCCTACGAGCAGTACTTC. J is TRBJ2-7 and V is TRBV7-2, with TRBD2 as a possible D gene (6 bases). Germline V CDR1 and CDR2: SGHTA, FQGNSA. Trimming left V 5 bases short and J 0 bases short, with 11 bases between. CDR3 length: 14 amino acids.

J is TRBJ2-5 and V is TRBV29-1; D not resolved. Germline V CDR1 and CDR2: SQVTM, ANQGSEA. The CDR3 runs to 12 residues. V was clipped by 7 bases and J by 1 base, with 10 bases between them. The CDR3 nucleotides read TGCAGCGCCTCGATAGCCCAAGAGACCCAGTACTTC. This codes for CSASIAQETQYF.

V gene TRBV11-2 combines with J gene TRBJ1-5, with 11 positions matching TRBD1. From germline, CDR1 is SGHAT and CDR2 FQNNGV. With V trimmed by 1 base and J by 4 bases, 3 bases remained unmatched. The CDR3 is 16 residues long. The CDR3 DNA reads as TGTGCCAGCAGCTTAGGGACAGGGGGCCGGAATCAGCCCCAGCATTTT. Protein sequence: CASSLGTGGRNQPQHF.

Here the CDR3 DNA reads TGTGCCAGCAGAAGGACAGGGGGGATCTATGGCTACACCTTC. It specifies CASRRTGGIYGYTF. This chain links TRBV6-5 with TRBJ1-2; 10 positions match TRBD1. Germline CDR1 and CDR2: MNHEY and SVGAGI. With V trimmed by 6 bases and J by 4 bases, 5 bases remained unmatched. This CDR3 is 14 amino acids long.

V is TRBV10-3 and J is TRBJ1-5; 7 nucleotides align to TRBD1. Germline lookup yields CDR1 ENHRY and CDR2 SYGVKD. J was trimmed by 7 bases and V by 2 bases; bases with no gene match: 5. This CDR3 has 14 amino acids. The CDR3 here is CAISEVTGFQPQHF. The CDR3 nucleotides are TGTGCCATCAGTGAGGTGACAGGGTTCCAGCCCCAGCATTTT.

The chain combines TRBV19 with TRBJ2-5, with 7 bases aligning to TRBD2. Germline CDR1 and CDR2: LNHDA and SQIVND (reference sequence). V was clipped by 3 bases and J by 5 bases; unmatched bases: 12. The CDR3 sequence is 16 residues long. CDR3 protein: CASSIFPSGERETQYF. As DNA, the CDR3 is TGTGCCAGTAGTATTTTCCCTAGCGGAGAGCGGGAGACCCAGTACTTC.

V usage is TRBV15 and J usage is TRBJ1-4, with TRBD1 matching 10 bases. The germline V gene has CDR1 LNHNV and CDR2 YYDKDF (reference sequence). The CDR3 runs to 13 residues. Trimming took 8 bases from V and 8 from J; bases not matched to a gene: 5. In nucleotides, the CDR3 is TGTGCCACCCGAGACAGGGGGCGAGAAAAACTGTTTTTT. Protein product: CATRDRGREKLFF.

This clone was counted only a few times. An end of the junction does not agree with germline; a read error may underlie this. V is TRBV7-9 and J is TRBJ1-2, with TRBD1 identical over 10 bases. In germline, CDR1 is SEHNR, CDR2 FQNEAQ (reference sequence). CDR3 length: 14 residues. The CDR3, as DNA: TGTTCCAGCAGCCCCGGGACAGGGGTGAGAGGCTACACCTTC. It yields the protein CSSSPGTGVRGYTF.

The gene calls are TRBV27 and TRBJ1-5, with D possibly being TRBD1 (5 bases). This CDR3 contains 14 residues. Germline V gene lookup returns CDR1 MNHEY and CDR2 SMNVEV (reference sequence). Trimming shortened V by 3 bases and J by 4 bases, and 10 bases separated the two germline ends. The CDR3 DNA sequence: TGTGCCAGCAGTTTGAGACAGTCTAATCAGCCCCAGCATTTT. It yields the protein CASSLRQSNQPQHF.

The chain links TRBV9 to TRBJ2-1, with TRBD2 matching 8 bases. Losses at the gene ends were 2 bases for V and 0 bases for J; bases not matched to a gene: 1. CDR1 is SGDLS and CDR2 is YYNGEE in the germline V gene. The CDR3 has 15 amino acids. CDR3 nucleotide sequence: TGTGCCAGCAGCGTTCTAGCGGGCTCCTACAATGAGCAGTTCTTC. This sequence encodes CASSVLAGSYNEQFF. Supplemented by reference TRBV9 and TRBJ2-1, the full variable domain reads DSGVTQTPKHLITATGQRVTLRCSPRSGDLSVYWYQQSLDQGLQFLIQYYNGEERAKGNILERFSAQQFPDLHSELNLSSLELGDSALYFCASSVLAGSYNEQFFGPGTRLTVL.

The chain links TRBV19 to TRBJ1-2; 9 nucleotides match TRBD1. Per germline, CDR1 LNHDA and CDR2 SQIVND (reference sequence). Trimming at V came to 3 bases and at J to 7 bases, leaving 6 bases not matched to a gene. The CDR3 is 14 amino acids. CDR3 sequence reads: CASSMDRGSGGYTF. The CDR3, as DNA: TGTGCCAGTAGTATGGACAGGGGTTCAGGTGGCTACACCTTC.

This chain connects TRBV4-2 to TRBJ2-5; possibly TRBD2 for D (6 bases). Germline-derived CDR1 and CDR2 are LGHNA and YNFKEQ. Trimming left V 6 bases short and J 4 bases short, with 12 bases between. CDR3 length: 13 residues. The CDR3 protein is CASSHPGAETQYF. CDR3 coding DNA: TGTGCCAGCAGTCACCCGGGAGCAGAGACCCAGTACTTC.

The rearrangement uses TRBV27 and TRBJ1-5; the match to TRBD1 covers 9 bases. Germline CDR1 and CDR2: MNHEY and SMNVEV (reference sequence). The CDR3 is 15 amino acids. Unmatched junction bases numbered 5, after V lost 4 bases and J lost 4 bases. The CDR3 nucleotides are TGTGCCAGCAGTTCACAGGGGGCTTGGAATCAGCCCCAGCATTTT. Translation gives CASSSQGAWNQPQHF.

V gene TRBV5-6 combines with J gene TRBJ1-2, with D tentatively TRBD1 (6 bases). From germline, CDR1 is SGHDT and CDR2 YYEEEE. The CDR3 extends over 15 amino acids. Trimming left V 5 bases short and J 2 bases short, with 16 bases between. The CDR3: CASSSLDRNNYGYTF. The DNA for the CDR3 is TGTGCCAGCAGTTCACTTGACAGGAACAACTATGGCTACACCTTC.

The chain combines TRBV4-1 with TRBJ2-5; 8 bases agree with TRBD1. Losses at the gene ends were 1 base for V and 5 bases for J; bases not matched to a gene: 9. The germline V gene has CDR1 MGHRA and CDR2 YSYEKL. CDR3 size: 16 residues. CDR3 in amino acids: CASSQVRAGGAETQYF. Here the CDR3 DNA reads TGCGCCAGCAGCCAAGTCCGGGCAGGGGGCGCGGAGACCCAGTACTTC.

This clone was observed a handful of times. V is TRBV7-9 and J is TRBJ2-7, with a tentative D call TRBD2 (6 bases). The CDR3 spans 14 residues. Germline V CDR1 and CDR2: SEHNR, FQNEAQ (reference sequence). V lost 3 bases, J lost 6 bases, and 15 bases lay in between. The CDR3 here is CASSLAGLHLEQYF. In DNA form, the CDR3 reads TGTGCCAGCAGCTTGGCGGGACTGCACCTCGAGCAGTACTTC.